The rows below give T cell receptor beta chains drawn from one sample of a study of T cells after yellow fever vaccination. TCRdb re-analysed the 5' RACE reads in MiXCR, keeping a single row per CDR3 protein. Counted here are under 300,000 distinct CDR3 sequences, roughly 6.2% occurring once; the ten biggest clones make up about 1%. The source material was CD4+ T cells sorted from PBMCs, sampled on the day of the yellow fever booster vaccination. The receptors were sampled from a man younger than 45 who received the YFV17D yellow fever vaccine. The CDR3 runs from the conserved cysteine through the conserved F or W. The D gene is left open where the match is weak. The size of a clone is reported for some rows only, either as once, few or many, or as a class for expanded clones.

>TRBJ2-7|-|many|TRBV6-5
CASSYGGSLTYEQYF
TGTGCCAGCAGTTACGGCGGCAGCCTCACCTACGAGCAGTACTTC
>TRBJ2-7|-|few|TRBV15
CATSRDKQSYEQYF
TGTGCCACCAGCAGAGATAAACAGTCCTACGAGCAGTACTTC
>TRBJ2-7|-|-|TRBV20-1
CSASPGTSPEQYF
TGCAGTGCTTCTCCGGGGACTTCCCCAGAGCAGTACTTC
>TRBJ1-6|-|-|TRBV12-3/TRBV12-4
CASSLEQGANSPLHF
TGTGCCAGCAGTTTAGAACAGGGAGCTAATTCACCCCTCCACTTT
>TRBJ1-5|TRBD1|few|TRBV12-3/TRBV12-4
CASSLGRTGTGLQPQHF
TGTGCCAGCAGTTTAGGGCGAACCGGGACAGGGCTTCAGCCCCAGCATTTT
>TRBJ1-2|TRBD1|few|TRBV5-5
CASSPPPGQGFHGYTF
TGTGCCAGCAGCCCCCCGCCGGGACAGGGGTTCCATGGCTACACCTTC
>TRBJ2-6|-|once|TRBV4-3
CASSQEGSEANVLTF
TGCGCCAGCAGCCAAGAAGGATCTGAGGCCAACGTCCTGACTTTC
>TRBJ2-3|TRBD1|-|TRBV5-6
CASSSSGTGGTDTQYF
TGTGCCAGCAGCTCCTCCGGGACAGGGGGCACAGATACGCAGTATTTT
>TRBJ1-6|TRBD1|-|TRBV5-1
CASSFDTGVGASPLHF
TGCGCCAGCAGCTTCGATACAGGGGTTGGGGCTTCACCCCTCCACTTT
>TRBJ2-4|-|few|TRBV7-2
CASSYPAGKAKNIQYF
TGTGCCAGCAGCTACCCGGCGGGGAAGGCCAAAAACATTCAGTACTTC
>TRBJ2-1|TRBD2|many|TRBV25-1
CASTITGGSGYNEQFF
TGTGCCAGCACCATAACGGGCGGGAGTGGCTACAATGAGCAGTTCTTC
>TRBJ2-7|-|once|TRBV7-2
CASSLVRGYEQYF
TGTGCCAGCAGCTTAGTTCGCGGTTACGAGCAGTACTTC
>TRBJ1-4|-|-|TRBV6-2/TRBV6-3
CASSYGEKLFF
TGTGCCAGCAGTTACGGCGAAAAACTGTTTTTT
>TRBJ2-1|-|few|TRBV7-2
CASSRMWTGNNEQFF
TGTGCCAGCAGCCGAATGTGGACCGGTAACAATGAGCAGTTCTTC
>TRBJ2-2|-|few|TRBV20-1
CSVQLGPSRNTGELFF
TGCAGTGTACAACTCGGCCCGTCACGGAACACCGGGGAGCTGTTTTTT
>TRBJ2-1|TRBD2|few|TRBV5-5
CASSAGLSSYNEQFF
TGTGCCAGCAGCGCGGGACTATCGTCCTACAATGAGCAGTTCTTC
>TRBJ2-3|TRBD2|few|TRBV12-3/TRBV12-4
CASSFRSSGRATDTQYF
TGTGCCAGCAGTTTTAGATCAAGCGGGAGGGCGACAGATACGCAGTATTTT
>TRBJ2-5|-|many|TRBV20-1
CSATPREFVETQYF
TGCAGTGCTACCCCACGGGAGTTTGTAGAGACCCAGTACTTC
>TRBJ2-5|-|-|TRBV5-1
CASSRRGPHSQETQYF
TGCGCCAGCTCGAGACGAGGCCCTCACAGTCAAGAGACCCAGTACTTC
>TRBJ1-4|-|-|TRBV9
CASSVVGGPGEKLFF
TGTGCCAGCAGCGTAGTAGGGGGGCCAGGTGAAAAACTGTTTTTT
>TRBJ2-1|-|many|TRBV2
CASSLLGPQFF
TGTGCCAGCAGTCTCCTCGGACCGCAGTTCTTC
>TRBJ2-7|TRBD1|-|TRBV12-3/TRBV12-4
CASSYGTVEQYF
TGTGCCAGCAGCTACGGGACAGTCGAGCAGTACTTC
>TRBJ2-1|TRBD2|-|TRBV5-4
CASSLALTGTSPYNEQFF
TGTGCCAGCAGCTTGGCACTCACCGGGACTAGCCCCTACAATGAGCAGTTCTTC
>TRBJ2-2|TRBD1|few|TRBV7-2
CASSLKGATGELFF
TGTGCCAGCAGCTTAAAGGGGGCCACCGGGGAGCTGTTTTTT
>TRBJ2-3|-|few|TRBV7-9
CASSLGGRGGDTQYF
TGTGCCAGCAGCTTAGGGGGCCGCGGCGGAGATACGCAGTATTTT
>TRBJ2-3|-|few|TRBV5-4
CASRPGHGGSTDTQYF
TGTGCCAGCAGGCCGGGACACGGGGGTTCCACAGATACGCAGTATTTT
>TRBJ2-5|-|-|TRBV5-4
CASSLGGSSPGETQYF
TGTGCCAGCAGCTTGGGGGGGAGCAGCCCTGGGGAGACCCAGTACTTC
>TRBJ1-2|-|-|TRBV19
CAIFSSRGPLYGYTF
TGTGCCATCTTTTCCAGCCGGGGGCCACTCTATGGCTACACCTTC
>TRBJ2-3|-|many|TRBV5-1
CASSPGIGGHTDTQYF
TGCGCCAGCAGCCCCGGGATTGGGGGACACACAGATACGCAGTATTTT
>TRBJ1-2|TRBD1|many|TRBV20-1
CSASSPGQGRTNYGYTF
TGCAGTGCTAGCAGTCCGGGACAGGGAAGAACTAACTATGGCTACACCTTC